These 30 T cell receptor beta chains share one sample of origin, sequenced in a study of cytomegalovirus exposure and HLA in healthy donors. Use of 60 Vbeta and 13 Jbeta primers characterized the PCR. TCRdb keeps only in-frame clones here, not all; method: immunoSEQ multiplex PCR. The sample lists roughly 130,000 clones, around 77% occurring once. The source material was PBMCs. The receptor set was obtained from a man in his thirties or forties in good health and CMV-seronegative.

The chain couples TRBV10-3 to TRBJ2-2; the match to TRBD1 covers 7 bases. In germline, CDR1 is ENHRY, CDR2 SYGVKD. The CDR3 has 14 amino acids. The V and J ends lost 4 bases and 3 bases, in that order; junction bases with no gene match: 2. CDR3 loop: CAISGDRDTGELFF. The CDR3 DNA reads TGTGCCATCAGTGGCGACAGGGACACCGGGGAGCTGTTTTTT.

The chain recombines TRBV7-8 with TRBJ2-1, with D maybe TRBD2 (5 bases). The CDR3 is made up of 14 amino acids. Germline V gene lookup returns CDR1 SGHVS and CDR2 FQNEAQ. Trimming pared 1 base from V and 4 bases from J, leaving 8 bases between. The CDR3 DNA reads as TGTGCCAGCAGCTTAGGAGGGCTGTACAATGAGCAGTTCTTC. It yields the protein CASSLGGLYNEQFF.

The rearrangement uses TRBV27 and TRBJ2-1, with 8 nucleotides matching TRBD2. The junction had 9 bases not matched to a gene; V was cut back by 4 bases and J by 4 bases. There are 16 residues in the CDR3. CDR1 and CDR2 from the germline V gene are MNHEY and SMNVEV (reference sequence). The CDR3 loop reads CASSSDSSGFYNEQFF. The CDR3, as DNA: TGTGCCAGCAGTTCAGACTCTAGCGGGTTTTACAATGAGCAGTTCTTC.

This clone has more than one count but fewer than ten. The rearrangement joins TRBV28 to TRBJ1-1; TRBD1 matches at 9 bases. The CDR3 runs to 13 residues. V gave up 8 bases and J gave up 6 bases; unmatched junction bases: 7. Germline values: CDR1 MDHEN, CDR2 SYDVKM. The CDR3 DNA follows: TGTGCCAGCCAGGGACAGGGTCGCTCTGAAGCTTTCTTT. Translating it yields CASQGQGRSEAFF.

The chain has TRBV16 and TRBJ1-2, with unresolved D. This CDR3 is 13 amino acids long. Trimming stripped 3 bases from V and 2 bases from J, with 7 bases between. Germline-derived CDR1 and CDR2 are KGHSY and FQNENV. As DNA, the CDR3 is TGTGCCAGCAGCCATGGGCTAAACTATGGCTACACCTTC. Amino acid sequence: CASSHGLNYGYTF.

Here the CDR3 reads CASSQDPASGSHTGELFF. The CDR3, as DNA: TGCGCCAGCAGCCAAGACCCCGCTAGCGGGAGCCACACCGGGGAGCTGTTTTTT. This chain connects TRBV4-1 to TRBJ2-2, with 10 bases identical to TRBD2. This CDR3 is built from 18 residues. Germline V gene data show CDR1 as MGHRA and CDR2 as YSYEKL. Trimming cost V 0 bases and J 3 bases; bases outside gene matches: 7.

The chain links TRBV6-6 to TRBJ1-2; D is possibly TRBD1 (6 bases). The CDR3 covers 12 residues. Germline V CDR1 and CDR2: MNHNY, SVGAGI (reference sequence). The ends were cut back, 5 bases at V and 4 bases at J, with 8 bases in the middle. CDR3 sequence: CASSGQSYGYTF. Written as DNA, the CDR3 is TGTGCCAGCAGTGGACAGAGCTATGGCTACACCTTC.

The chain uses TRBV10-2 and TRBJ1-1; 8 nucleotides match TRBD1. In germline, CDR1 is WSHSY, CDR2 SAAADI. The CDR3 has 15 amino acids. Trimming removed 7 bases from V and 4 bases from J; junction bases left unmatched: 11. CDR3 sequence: CASKGIGQGGTEAFF. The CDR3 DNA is TGCGCCAGCAAGGGAATCGGACAGGGAGGCACTGAAGCTTTCTTT.

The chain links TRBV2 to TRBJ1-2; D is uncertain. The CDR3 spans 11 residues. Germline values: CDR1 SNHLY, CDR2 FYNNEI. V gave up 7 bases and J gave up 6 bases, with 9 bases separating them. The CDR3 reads CASTLEHGYTF. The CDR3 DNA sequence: TGTGCCAGCACTCTCGAGCATGGCTACACCTTC. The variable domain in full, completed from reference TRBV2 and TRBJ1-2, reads EPEVTQTPSHQVTQMGQEVILRCVPISNHLYFYWYRQILGQKVEFLVSFYNNEISEKSEIFDDQFSVERPDGSNFTLKIRSTKLEDSAMYFCASTLEHGYTFGSGTRLTVV.

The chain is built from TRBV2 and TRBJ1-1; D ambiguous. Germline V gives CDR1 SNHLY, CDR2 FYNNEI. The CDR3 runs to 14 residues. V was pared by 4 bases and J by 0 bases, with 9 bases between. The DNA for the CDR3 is TGTGCCAGCAGTGTCACTCTCCTGAACACTGAAGCTTTCTTT. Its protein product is CASSVTLLNTEAFF.

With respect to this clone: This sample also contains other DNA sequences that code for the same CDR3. CDR3 coding DNA: TGTGCCAGCAGCTTGGGGAGGGATACGCAGTATTTT. Its translation is CASSLGRDTQYF. The V and J genes are TRBV5-6 and TRBJ2-3; tentatively, D is TRBD2 (5 bases). CDR1 is SGHDT, CDR2 YYEEEE, per germline. With 0 bases removed from V and 6 bases from J, the gap between germline ends came to 5 bases. The CDR3 contains 12 residues.

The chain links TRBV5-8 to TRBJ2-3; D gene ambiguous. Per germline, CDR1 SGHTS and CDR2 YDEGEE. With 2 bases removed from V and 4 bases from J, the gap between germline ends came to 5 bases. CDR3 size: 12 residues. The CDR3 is CASSFVADTQYF. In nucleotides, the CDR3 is TGTGCCAGCAGCTTTGTCGCAGATACGCAGTATTTT.

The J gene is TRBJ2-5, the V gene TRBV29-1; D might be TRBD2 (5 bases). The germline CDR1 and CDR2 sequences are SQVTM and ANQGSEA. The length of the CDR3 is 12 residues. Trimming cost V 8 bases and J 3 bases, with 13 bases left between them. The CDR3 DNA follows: TGCAGCACCCGGAACGGGGAAGAGACCCAGTACTTC. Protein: CSTRNGEETQYF.

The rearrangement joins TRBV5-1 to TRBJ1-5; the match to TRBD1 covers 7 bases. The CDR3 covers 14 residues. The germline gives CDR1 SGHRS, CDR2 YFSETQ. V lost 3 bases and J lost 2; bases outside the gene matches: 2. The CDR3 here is CASSSGTGNQPQHF. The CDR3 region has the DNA TGCGCCAGCAGCTCCGGGACAGGCAATCAGCCCCAGCATTTT. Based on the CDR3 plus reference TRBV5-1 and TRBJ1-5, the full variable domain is KAGVTQTPRYLIKTRGQQVTLSCSPISGHRSVSWYQQTPGQGLQFLFEYFSETQRNKGNFPGRFSGRQFSNSRSEMNVSTLELGDSALYLCASSSGTGNQPQHFGDGTRLSIL.

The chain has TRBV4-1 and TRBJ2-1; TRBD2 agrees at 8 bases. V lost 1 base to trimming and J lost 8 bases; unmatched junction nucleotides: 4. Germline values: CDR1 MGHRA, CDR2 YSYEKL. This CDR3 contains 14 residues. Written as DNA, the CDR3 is TGCGCCAGCAGCCAAGTCGCGGGAGGATATGAGCAGTTCTTC. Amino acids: CASSQVAGGYEQFF.

CDR3 sequence: CASSFFNRGSYNEQFF. In DNA form, the CDR3 reads TGTGCCAGCAGTTTTTTTAACAGGGGCTCCTACAATGAGCAGTTCTTC. V usage is TRBV27 and J usage is TRBJ2-1; 7 nucleotides match TRBD1. The CDR3 consists of 16 residues. Germline CDR1 is MNHEY and CDR2 is SMNVEV (reference sequence). J gave up 0 bases and V 3 bases, and 5 bases lay outside the gene matches.

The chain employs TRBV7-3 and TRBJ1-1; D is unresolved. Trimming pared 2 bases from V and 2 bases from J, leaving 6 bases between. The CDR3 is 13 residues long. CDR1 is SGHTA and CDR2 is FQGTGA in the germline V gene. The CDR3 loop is CASSLAENTEAFF. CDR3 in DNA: TGTGCCAGCAGCTTAGCGGAAAACACTGAAGCTTTCTTT.

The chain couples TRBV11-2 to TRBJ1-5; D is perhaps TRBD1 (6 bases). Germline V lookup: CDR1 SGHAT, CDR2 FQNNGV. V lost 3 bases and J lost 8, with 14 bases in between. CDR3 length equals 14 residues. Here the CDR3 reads CASSLGAGAEPQHF. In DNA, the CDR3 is TGTGCCAGCAGCTTGGGGGCAGGGGCAGAGCCCCAGCATTTT.

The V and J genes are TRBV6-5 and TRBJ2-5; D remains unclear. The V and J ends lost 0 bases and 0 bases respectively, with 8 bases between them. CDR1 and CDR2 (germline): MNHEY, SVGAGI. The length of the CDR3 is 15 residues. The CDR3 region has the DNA TGTGCCAGCAGTTACTCGAATAGCTACCAAGAGACCCAGTACTTC. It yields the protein CASSYSNSYQETQYF.

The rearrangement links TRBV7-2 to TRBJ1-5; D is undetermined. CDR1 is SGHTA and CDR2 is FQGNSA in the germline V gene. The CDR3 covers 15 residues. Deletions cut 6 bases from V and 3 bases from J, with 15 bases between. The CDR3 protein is CASSPRVGPNQPQHF. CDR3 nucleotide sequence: TGTGCCAGCAGTCCGAGGGTCGGCCCCAATCAGCCCCAGCATTTT.

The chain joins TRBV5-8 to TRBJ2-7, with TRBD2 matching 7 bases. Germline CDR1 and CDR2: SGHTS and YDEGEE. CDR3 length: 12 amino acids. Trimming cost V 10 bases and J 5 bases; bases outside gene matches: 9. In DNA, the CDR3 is TGTGCCCCCGGGAGGAGGGGCGACGAGCAGTACTTC. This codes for CAPGRRGDEQYF.

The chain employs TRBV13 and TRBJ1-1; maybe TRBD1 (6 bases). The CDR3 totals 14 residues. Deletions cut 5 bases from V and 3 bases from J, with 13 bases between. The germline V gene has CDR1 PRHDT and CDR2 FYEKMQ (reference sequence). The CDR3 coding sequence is TGTGCCAGCAGCCTTGCAGGGGATCACACTGAAGCTTTCTTT. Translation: CASSLAGDHTEAFF. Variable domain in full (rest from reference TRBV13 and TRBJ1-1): AAGVIQSPRHLIKEKRETATLKCYPIPRHDTVYWYQQGPGQDPQFLISFYEKMQSDKGSIPDRFSAQQFSDYHSELNMSSLELGDSALYFCASSLAGDHTEAFFGQGTRLTVV.

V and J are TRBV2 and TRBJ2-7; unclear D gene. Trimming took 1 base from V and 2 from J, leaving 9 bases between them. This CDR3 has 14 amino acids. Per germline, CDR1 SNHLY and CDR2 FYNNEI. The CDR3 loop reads CASSEGELPYEQYF. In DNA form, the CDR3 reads TGTGCCAGCAGTGAAGGAGAGCTCCCCTACGAGCAGTACTTC.

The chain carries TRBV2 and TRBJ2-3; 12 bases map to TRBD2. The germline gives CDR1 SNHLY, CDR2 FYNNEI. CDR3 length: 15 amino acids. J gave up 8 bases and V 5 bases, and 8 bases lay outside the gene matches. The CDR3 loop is CASSPRTSGEGTQYF. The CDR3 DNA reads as TGTGCCAGCAGTCCAAGGACTAGCGGGGAGGGTACGCAGTATTTT.

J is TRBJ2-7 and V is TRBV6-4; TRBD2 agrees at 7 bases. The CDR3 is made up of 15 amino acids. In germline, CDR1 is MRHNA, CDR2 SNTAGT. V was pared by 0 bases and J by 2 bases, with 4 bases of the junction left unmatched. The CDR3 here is CASSDSSSGAYEQYF. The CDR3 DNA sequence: TGTGCCAGCAGTGACTCGTCTAGCGGTGCCTACGAGCAGTACTTC.

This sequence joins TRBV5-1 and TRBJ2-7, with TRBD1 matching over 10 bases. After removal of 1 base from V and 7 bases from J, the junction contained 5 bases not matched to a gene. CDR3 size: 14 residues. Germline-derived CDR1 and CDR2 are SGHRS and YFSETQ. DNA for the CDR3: TGCGCCAGCAGCTTGAGACAGGGGGCCGGGGAGCAGTACTTC. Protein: CASSLRQGAGEQYF.

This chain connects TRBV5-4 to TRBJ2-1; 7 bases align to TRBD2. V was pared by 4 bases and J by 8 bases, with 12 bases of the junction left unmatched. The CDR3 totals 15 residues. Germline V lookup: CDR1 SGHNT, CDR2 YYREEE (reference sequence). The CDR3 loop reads CASSGGETSWDEQFF. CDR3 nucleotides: TGTGCCAGCAGCGGGGGGGAGACTAGCTGGGATGAGCAGTTCTTC.

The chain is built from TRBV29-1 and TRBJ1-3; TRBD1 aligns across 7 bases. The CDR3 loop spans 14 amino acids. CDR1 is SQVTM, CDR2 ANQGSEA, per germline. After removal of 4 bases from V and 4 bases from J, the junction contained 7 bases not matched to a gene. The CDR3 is CSVALQGNGNTIYF. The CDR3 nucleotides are TGCAGCGTTGCCTTACAGGGGAACGGAAACACCATATATTTT.

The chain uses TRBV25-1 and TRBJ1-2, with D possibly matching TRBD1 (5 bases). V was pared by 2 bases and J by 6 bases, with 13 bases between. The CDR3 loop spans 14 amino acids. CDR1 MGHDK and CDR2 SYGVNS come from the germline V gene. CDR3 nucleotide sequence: TGTGCCAGCAGTGAAGGCCGCTGGGGGGATGGCTACACCTTC. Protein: CASSEGRWGDGYTF.

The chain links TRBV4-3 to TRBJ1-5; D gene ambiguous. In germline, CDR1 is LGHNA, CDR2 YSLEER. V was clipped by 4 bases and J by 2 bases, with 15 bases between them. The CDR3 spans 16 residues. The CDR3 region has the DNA TGCGCCAGCAGCCCCCAGCTACAGACCGGCAATCAGCCCCAGCATTTT. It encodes CASSPQLQTGNQPQHF.